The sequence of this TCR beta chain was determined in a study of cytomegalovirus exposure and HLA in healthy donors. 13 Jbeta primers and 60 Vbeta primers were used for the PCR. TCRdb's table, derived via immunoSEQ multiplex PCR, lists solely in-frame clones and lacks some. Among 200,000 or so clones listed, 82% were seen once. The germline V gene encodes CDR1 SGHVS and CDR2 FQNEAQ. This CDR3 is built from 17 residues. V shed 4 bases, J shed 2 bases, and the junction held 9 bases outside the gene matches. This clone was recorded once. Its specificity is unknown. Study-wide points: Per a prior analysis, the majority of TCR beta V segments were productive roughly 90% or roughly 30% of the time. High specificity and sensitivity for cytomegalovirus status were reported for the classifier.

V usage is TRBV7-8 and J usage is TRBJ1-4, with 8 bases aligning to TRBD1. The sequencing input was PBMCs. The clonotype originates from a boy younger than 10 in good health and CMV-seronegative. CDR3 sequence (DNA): TGTGCCAGCAGCTGGAGACAGGGGTGGACGACTAATGAAAAACTGTTTTTT. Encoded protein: CASSWRQGWTTNEKLFF. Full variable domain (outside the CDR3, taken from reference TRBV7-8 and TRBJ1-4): GAGVSQSPRYKVAKRGQDVALRCDPISGHVSLFWYQQALGQGPEFLTYFQNEAQLDKSGLPSDRFFAERPEGSVSTLKIQRTQQEDSAVYLCASSWRQGWTTNEKLFFGSGTQLSVL.